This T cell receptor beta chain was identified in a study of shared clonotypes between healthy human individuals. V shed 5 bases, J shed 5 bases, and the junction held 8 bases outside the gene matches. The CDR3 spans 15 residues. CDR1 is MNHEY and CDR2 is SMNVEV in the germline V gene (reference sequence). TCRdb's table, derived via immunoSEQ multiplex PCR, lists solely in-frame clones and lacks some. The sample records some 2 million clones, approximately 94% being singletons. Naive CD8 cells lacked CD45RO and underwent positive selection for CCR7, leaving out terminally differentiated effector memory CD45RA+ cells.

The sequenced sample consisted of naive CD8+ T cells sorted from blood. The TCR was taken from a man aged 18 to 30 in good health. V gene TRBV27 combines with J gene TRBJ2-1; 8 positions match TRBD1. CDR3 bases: TGTGCCAGCAGTCCCAGGGGGCTCCTTAACAATGAGCAGTTCTTC. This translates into CASSPRGLLNNEQFF.